This TCR beta chain is drawn from a study of blood T cells in healthy people across ages. Combining a sample-barcoded 5' primer with a J-beta primer mix, a second PCR ran for roughly 6 to 11 cycles. TCRdb re-called the 5' RACE reads with MiXCR, one entry per CDR3 protein. The data hold 1.5 million to 2 million distinct CDR3 sequences, with about 50% observed a single time. Input material: blood. The sequence derives from a woman in her thirties or forties in good health.

Here the CDR3 DNA reads TGCGCCAGCAGCATCCAGGACAGGGCCGATAGCAATCAGCCCCAGCATTTT. This codes for CASSIQDRADSNQPQHF. This chain joins TRBV5-1 and TRBJ1-5, with 8 bases matching TRBD1. CDR1 is SGHRS, CDR2 YFSETQ, per germline. V was clipped by 4 bases and J by 0 bases; unmatched bases: 9. The CDR3 is made up of 17 amino acids. The full variable domain, in which reference TRBV5-1 and TRBJ1-5 provide the parts outside the CDR3, is KAGVTQTPRYLIKTRGQQVTLSCSPISGHRSVSWYQQTPGQGLQFLFEYFSETQRNKGNFPGRFSGRQFSNSRSEMNVSTLELGDSALYLCASSIQDRADSNQPQHFGDGTRLSIL.